These 2 T cell receptor beta chains originate from one sample sequenced in a study of OX40 agonist ivuxolimab in advanced cancers. Measured with immunoSEQ multiplex PCR; TCRdb has only the in-frame clones, and not every one. Among approximately 69,000 clones, roughly 90% were seen once, and the ten largest hold roughly a tenth. The sequenced sample was CD4+ or CD8+ T cells sorted from blood, obtained in a trial of the OX40 agonist ivuxolimab. The receptor source for this set is an adult with an advanced solid tumor such as melanoma, head and neck, liver or kidney cancer.

In its sample, this clone was seen once. The V and J genes are TRBV7-3 and TRBJ2-1; possible D gene TRBD2, 6 bases. The CDR3 runs to 14 residues. CDR1 is SGHTA, CDR2 FQGTGA, per germline. Trimming removed 4 bases at V and 8 bases at J, with 15 bases between. CDR3 residues: CASSSPGLHDEQFF. For the CDR3, the DNA is TGTGCCAGCAGCTCTCCGGGACTTCATGATGAGCAGTTCTTC.

Written as DNA, the CDR3 is TGTGCCAGCAGTTACCGGCAAGCTGGCGGTGAGCAGTTCTTC. The encoded protein is CASSYRQAGGEQFF. This chain joins TRBV6-5 and TRBJ2-1; unclear D gene. From germline, CDR1 is MNHEY and CDR2 SVGAGI. CDR3 size: 14 residues. Trimming removed 2 bases from V and 9 bases from J, with 14 bases in between.